The rows below give T cell receptor beta chains drawn from one sample of a study of blood T cell repertoires in COVID-19. Assay used: immunoSEQ multiplex PCR; TCRdb lists only in-frame clones, some missing. Of some 68,000 clones listed, 85% to 90% are singletons. Sequenced material: peripheral blood. These receptors originate from a man between 45 and 60 years old with acute or convalescent COVID-19. Both conserved end residues are part of each CDR3. Each record gives: D gene, J gene, V gene, clone size, CDR3 DNA, CDR3 protein. The D gene is left open where the match is weak. Size tells how often a clone was seen (once, few, many) or the class of an expanded clone, and some rows leave it out.

NA	TRBJ1-1	TRBV7-8	once	TGTGCCAGCAGCTTAGGGGCGAACAGTGATTTTTCCGAAGCTTTCTTT	CASSLGANSDFSEAFF
NA	TRBJ2-6	TRBV7-2	NA	TGTGCCAGCAGCCAAACTGTCTCTGGGGCCAACGTCCTGACTTTC	CASSQTVSGANVLTF
TRBD2	TRBJ2-3	TRBV11-3	NA	TGTGCCAGCAGCCCTTTAGCGGGTGGGACAGATACGCAGTATTTT	CASSPLAGGTDTQYF
TRBD1	TRBJ1-2	TRBV5-4	NA	TGTGCCAGCAGCCCAGGGCCAATATCCGGGACAGGGGGCGACTATGGCTACACCTTC	CASSPGPISGTGGDYGYTF
NA	TRBJ1-4	TRBV19	once	TGTGCCAGTCAACAGGGCCGGAATGAAAAACTGTTTTTT	CASQQGRNEKLFF
NA	TRBJ1-4	TRBV9	few	TGTGCCAGCAGCGTAGACCCCGTAAGCGAAAAACTGTTTTTT	CASSVDPVSEKLFF
TRBD1	TRBJ1-2	TRBV4-1	once	TGCGCCAGCAGCCTGGGACAGGGTGGTGGCTACACCTTC	CASSLGQGGGYTF
NA	TRBJ1-1	TRBV29-1	NA	TGCAGCGTTGAAACCCTGACAGTGAACACTGAAGCTTTCTTT	CSVETLTVNTEAFF
TRBD1	TRBJ1-5	TRBV9	NA	TGTGCCAGCAGCGGGACAGGGAATCAGCCCCAGCATTTT	CASSGTGNQPQHF
TRBD1	TRBJ2-1	TRBV6-5	NA	TGTGCCAGCAGACCCGGGACAGGGGGGTATGAGCAGTTCTTC	CASRPGTGGYEQFF
NA	TRBJ1-3	TRBV18	NA	TGTGCCAGCTCACCCACCCATGAGGACACTGGAAACACCATATATTTT	CASSPTHEDTGNTIYF
NA	TRBJ2-7	TRBV13	NA	TGTGCCAGCAGCGAAATTAGCGGTGGACCCTACGAGCAGTACTTC	CASSEISGGPYEQYF
TRBD2	TRBJ2-7	TRBV7-2	NA	TGTGCCAGCAGCTTAGTGTCTAGCGGGAACTCCTACGAGCAGTACTTC	CASSLVSSGNSYEQYF
TRBD1	TRBJ1-5	TRBV18	few	TGTGCCAGCTCACAGGGACAGGGTCGAAAGCCCCAGCATTTT	CASSQGQGRKPQHF
NA	TRBJ1-4	TRBV9	NA	TGTGCCAGCAGCGCCTTTTCCGGGACAACTAATGAAAAACTGTTTTTT	CASSAFSGTTNEKLFF
TRBD1	TRBJ1-6	TRBV6-6	NA	TGTGCCAGCAGTTACCCAGGACAGGGGAAGGATTCACCCCTCCACTTT	CASSYPGQGKDSPLHF
TRBD2	TRBJ2-3	TRBV19	NA	TGTGCCAGTAGTGCGGGACTAGCAGTAACAGATACGCAGTATTTT	CASSAGLAVTDTQYF
TRBD1	TRBJ1-2	TRBV24-1	NA	TGTGCCACCAGTGATTCCGGGACAGGAGACATATATGGCTACACCTTC	CATSDSGTGDIYGYTF
NA	TRBJ1-5	TRBV19	NA	TGTGCCAGTAGTATTGCGGGGTCTGATCAGCCCCAGCATTTT	CASSIAGSDQPQHF
TRBD2	TRBJ2-4	TRBV18	NA	TGTGCCAGCTCACCGTTAGCGGGAGGGAAATCATCAGCCAAAAACATTCAGTACTTC	CASSPLAGGKSSAKNIQYF
NA	TRBJ2-2	TRBV27	NA	TGCGCATCCCGTCCGACAGGATTGGGGACCGGGGAGCTGTTTTTT	CASRPTGLGTGELFF
NA	TRBJ2-1	TRBV28	NA	TGTGCCAGCAGTTTGGGGAGTATTGTGGAGTTCTTC	CASSLGSIVEFF
TRBD1	TRBJ1-2	TRBV30	NA	TGTGCCTGGAGTACCCAGGGGGGAATTTTAGATCGTGGCTACACCTTC	CAWSTQGGILDRGYTF
NA	TRBJ2-3	TRBV5-4	NA	TGTGCCAGCAGCTCACAAAAGGGGACAGATACGCAGTATTTT	CASSSQKGTDTQYF
NA	TRBJ1-3	TRBV19	NA	TGTGCCAGTAGTATACTGGCCGTCTCTGGAAACACCATATATTTT	CASSILAVSGNTIYF
NA	TRBJ1-2	TRBV5-6	once	TGTGCCAGCATCATAGGACAGCTGTCTAACTATGGCTACACCTTC	CASIIGQLSNYGYTF
NA	TRBJ1-1	TRBV11-1	once	TGTGCCAGCGGGAAAAGGGGGGGCACTGAAGCTTTCTTT	CASGKRGGTEAFF
NA	TRBJ2-5	TRBV20-1	NA	TGCAGTGCCAGTTCAGGGGCGAGTGGTTCGGAGACCCAGTACTTC	CSASSGASGSETQYF
TRBD1	TRBJ1-2	TRBV30	NA	TGTGCCTGGAGATACAGGGGCGGCGGCTACACCTTC	CAWRYRGGGYTF
NA	TRBJ2-1	TRBV19	NA	TGTGCCAGTAGAAGTGGGGTAGCGATGCATGAGCAGTTCTTC	CASRSGVAMHEQFF
TRBD1	TRBJ1-1	TRBV6-4	NA	TGTGCCAGCAGTGACTCCGGGGGAGACAGGGGGGAACCTGAAGCTTTCTTT	CASSDSGGDRGEPEAFF
NA	TRBJ1-5	TRBV11-2	NA	TGTGCCAGCAGCCAATTGGGGGGACTCAATCAGCCCCAGCATTTT	CASSQLGGLNQPQHF
NA	TRBJ1-1	TRBV18	NA	TGTGCCAGCTCACCTGCCCCCGGGGGGGCGGAGAACACTGAAGCTTTCTTT	CASSPAPGGAENTEAFF
NA	TRBJ1-4	TRBV7-2	NA	TGTGCCAGCAGCTCCGACAGTAGAGATTATGAAAAACTGTTTTTT	CASSSDSRDYEKLFF
TRBD2	TRBJ2-2	TRBV13	NA	TGTGCCAGCAGCTTAAGCCGGAGCGGGGCCGGGGAGCTGTTTTTT	CASSLSRSGAGELFF
TRBD1	TRBJ1-5	TRBV6-4	NA	TGTGCCAGGAAGGGACAGGGCAATCAGCCCCAGCATTTT	CARKGQGNQPQHF
TRBD1	TRBJ1-5	TRBV6-2/TRBV6-3	few	TGTGCCAGCAGTTACCGGGGGACAGGGGGAAATCAGCCCCAGCATTTT	CASSYRGTGGNQPQHF
NA	TRBJ2-5	TRBV19	NA	TGTGCCAGTAGTTCATTGCAGGAGACCCAGTACTTC	CASSSLQETQYF
NA	TRBJ2-3	TRBV18	NA	TGTGCCAGCTCAAAAGGACAGCCCCTGCGCACAGATACGCAGTATTTT	CASSKGQPLRTDTQYF
TRBD2	TRBJ2-1	TRBV27	NA	TGTGCCAGCAGTCCGACTCGACTAGCGGGAGAGTCATACAATGAGCAGTTCTTC	CASSPTRLAGESYNEQFF
TRBD1	TRBJ1-2	TRBV27	NA	TGTGCCAGCAGTAATGGACAGGGGTTTGGCTACACCTTC	CASSNGQGFGYTF
NA	TRBJ1-2	TRBV15	NA	TGTGCCACCAGCAGAGATCTGACCTCTTTAGGGGGGGTCGGCTACACCTTC	CATSRDLTSLGGVGYTF
NA	TRBJ1-5	TRBV12-3/TRBV12-4	NA	TGTGCCAGCAGTTTACAGGGGAGTCAGCCCCAGCATTTT	CASSLQGSQPQHF
NA	TRBJ1-6	TRBV6-5	NA	TGTGCCAGCAGTTACGACACGAGCTCCTATAATTCACCCCTCCACTTT	CASSYDTSSYNSPLHF
NA	TRBJ2-2	TRBV24-1	NA	TGTGCCACCAGTGAATGGCTGAACACCGGGGAGCTGTTTTTT	CATSEWLNTGELFF
TRBD2	TRBJ2-2	TRBV7-9	NA	TGTGCCAGCAGTACTAGCGGGAGAGGAGGCACCGGGGAGCTGTTTTTT	CASSTSGRGGTGELFF
TRBD2	TRBJ2-1	TRBV4-3	NA	TGCGCCAGCAGCCGGGTACCGCCCCTCCGAAAGACTAGCGGGAGTAGGGGCAATGAGCAGTTCTTC	CASSRVPPLRKTSGSRGNEQFF
TRBD2	TRBJ2-1	TRBV28	NA	TGTGCCAGCAACAGCGGGGGTTCCTACAATGAGCAGTTCTTC	CASNSGGSYNEQFF
TRBD1	TRBJ1-5	TRBV27	NA	TGTGCCACCGCACCGCAAGGACAGGGCGGCAATCAGCCCCAGCATTTT	CATAPQGQGGNQPQHF
NA	TRBJ1-5	TRBV19	NA	TGTGCCAGTACTCCCCGAGGGATGGGCAATCAGCCCCAGCATTTT	CASTPRGMGNQPQHF
TRBD1	TRBJ1-2	TRBV5-1	NA	TGCGCCAGCAACCCCGACAGGGGGTCCTCTTATGGCTACACCTTC	CASNPDRGSSYGYTF
NA	TRBJ2-4	TRBV28	once	TGTGCCAGCAGTGCCCCTAGCTTCGCCAAAAACATTCAGTACTTC	CASSAPSFAKNIQYF
NA	TRBJ2-5	TRBV9	NA	TGTGCCAGCAGCGTAGGACAGAGCAGAGAGACCCAGTACTTC	CASSVGQSRETQYF